The text below deals with one T cell receptor beta chain. The authors' processing: Reference gene primer amplification in the assay estimated nucleated cell counts. Assay used: immunoSEQ multiplex PCR; TCRdb lists only in-frame clones, some missing. D and trimming were read from the DNA, whereas the V and J calls and clone size are those reported in that table. Found here are 200,000 to 250,000 clones, 70% to 90% of them singletons; the top ten hold less than 3.5%. The germline gives CDR1 MNHNY, CDR2 SVGAGI (reference sequence). The V gene lost 5 bases and the J gene lost 11 bases, with 12 bases spanning the gap. The CDR3 contains 11 residues. The data originate from a study of blood T cell repertoires in COVID-19. In the study overall: Collection of acute and convalescent COVID-19 samples took place in the United States, Italy and Spain. T cells, B-cell-depleted T cells, or PBMCs supplied cDNA or gDNA.

Seattle patient enrollment occurred during active infection, with longitudinal follow-up thereafter. Input material: peripheral blood. The chain joins TRBV6-6 to TRBJ1-1; D might be TRBD1 (5 bases). The receptor's source is a young man with COVID-19, enrolled during active disease. CDR3 sequence: CASSASQGAFF. As DNA, the CDR3 is TGTGCCAGCAGTGCTTCTCAGGGTGCTTTCTTT.